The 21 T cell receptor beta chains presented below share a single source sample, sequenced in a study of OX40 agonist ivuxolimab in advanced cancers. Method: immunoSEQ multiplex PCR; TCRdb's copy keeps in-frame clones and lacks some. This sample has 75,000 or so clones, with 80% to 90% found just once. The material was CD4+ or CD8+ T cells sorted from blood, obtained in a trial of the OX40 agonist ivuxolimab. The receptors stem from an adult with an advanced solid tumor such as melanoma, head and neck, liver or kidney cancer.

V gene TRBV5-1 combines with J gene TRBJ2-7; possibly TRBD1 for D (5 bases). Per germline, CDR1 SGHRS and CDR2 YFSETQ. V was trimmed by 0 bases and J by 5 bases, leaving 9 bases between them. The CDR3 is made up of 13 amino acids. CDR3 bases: TGCGCCAGCAGCTTGGACCAGGGTAACGAGCAGTACTTC. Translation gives CASSLDQGNEQYF. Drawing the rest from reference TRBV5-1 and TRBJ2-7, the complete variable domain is KAGVTQTPRYLIKTRGQQVTLSCSPISGHRSVSWYQQTPGQGLQFLFEYFSETQRNKGNFPGRFSGRQFSNSRSEMNVSTLELGDSALYLCASSLDQGNEQYFGPGTRLTVT.

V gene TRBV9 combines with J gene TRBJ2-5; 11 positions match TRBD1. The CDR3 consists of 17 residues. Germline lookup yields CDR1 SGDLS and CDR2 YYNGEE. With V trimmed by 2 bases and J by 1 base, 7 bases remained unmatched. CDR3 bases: TGTGCCAGCAGCGTCGGACAGGGGGCGCGTGGCCAAGAGACCCAGTACTTC. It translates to CASSVGQGARGQETQYF. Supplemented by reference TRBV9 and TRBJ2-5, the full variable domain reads DSGVTQTPKHLITATGQRVTLRCSPRSGDLSVYWYQQSLDQGLQFLIQYYNGEERAKGNILERFSAQQFPDLHSELNLSSLELGDSALYFCASSVGQGARGQETQYFGPGTRLLVL.

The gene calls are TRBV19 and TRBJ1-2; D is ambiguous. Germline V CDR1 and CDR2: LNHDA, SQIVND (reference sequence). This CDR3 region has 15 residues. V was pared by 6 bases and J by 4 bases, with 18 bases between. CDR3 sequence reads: CASRPGGVLLYGYTF. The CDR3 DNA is TGTGCCAGTAGACCAGGCGGTGTTTTACTCTATGGCTACACCTTC.

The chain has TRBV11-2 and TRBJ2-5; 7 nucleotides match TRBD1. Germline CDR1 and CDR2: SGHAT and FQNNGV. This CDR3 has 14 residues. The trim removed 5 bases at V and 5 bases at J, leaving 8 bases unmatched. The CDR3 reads CASSERQGGETQYF. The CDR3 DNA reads TGTGCCAGCAGCGAAAGACAGGGCGGGGAGACCCAGTACTTC.

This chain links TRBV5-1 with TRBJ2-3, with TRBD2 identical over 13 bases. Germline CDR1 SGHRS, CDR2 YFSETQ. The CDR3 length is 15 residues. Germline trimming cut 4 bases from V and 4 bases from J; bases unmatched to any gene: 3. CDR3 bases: TGCGCCAGCAGCGCCGGACTAGCGGGAGCAGATACGCAGTATTTT. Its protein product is CASSAGLAGADTQYF.

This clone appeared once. CDR3 sequence: CASSLGEAMDIQYF. CDR3 sequence (DNA): TGCGCCAGCAGCTTGGGAGAGGCGATGGACATTCAGTACTTC. The genes are TRBV5-1 and TRBJ2-4; D unresolved. This CDR3 is built from 14 residues. V lost 0 bases, J lost 8 bases, and 12 bases lay in between. CDR1 and CDR2 (germline): SGHRS, YFSETQ.

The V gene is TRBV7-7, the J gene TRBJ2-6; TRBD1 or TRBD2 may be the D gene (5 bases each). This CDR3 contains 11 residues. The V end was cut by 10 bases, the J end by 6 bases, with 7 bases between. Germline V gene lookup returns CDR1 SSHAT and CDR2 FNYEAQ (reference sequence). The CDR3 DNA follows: TGTGCCATTGGGACGGCCAACGTCCTGACTTTC. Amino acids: CAIGTANVLTF.

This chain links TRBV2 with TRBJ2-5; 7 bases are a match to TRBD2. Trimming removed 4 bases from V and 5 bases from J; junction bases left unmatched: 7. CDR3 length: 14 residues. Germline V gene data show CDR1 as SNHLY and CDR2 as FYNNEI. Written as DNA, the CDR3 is TGTGCCAGCAGTGTCCGGACTAGTTATGAGACCCAGTACTTC. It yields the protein CASSVRTSYETQYF.

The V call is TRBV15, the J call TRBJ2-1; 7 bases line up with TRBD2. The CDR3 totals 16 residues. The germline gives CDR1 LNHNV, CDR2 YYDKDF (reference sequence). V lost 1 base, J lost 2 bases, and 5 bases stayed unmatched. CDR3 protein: CATSRGPGLAYNEQFF. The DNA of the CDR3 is TGTGCCACCAGCAGAGGCCCCGGACTAGCCTACAATGAGCAGTTCTTC. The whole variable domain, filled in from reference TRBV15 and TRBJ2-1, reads DAMVIQNPRYQVTQFGKPVTLSCSQTLNHNVMYWYQQKSSQAPKLLFHYYDKDFNNEADTPDNFQSRRPNTSFCFLDIRSPGLGDTAMYLCATSRGPGLAYNEQFFGPGTRLTVL.

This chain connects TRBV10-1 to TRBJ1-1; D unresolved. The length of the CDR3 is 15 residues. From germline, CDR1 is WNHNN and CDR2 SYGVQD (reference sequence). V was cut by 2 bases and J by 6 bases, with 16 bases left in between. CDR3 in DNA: TGCGCCAGCAGTGAGGAGGGTCACTTTGGGGCTGAAGCTTTCTTT. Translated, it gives CASSEEGHFGAEAFF.

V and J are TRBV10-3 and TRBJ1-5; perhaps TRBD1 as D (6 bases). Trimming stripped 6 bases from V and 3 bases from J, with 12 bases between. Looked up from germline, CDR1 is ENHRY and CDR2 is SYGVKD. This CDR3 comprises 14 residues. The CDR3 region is CAISLDRTNQPQHF. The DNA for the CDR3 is TGTGCCATCAGCCTAGACAGGACCAATCAGCCCCAGCATTTT.

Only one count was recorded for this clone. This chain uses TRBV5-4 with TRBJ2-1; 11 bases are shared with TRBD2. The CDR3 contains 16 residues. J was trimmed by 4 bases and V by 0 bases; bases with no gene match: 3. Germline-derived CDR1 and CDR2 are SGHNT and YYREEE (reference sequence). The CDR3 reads CASSLGLAGRYNEQFF. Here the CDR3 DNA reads TGTGCCAGCAGCTTGGGACTAGCGGGACGTTACAATGAGCAGTTCTTC.

The CDR3 protein is CASSQLRYRFGQGRNEQYF. Written as DNA, the CDR3 is TGTGCCAGCAGCCAACTGAGGTATCGTTTCGGGCAGGGAAGAAACGAGCAGTACTTC. The genes are TRBV7-9 and TRBJ2-7; D is perhaps TRBD1 (5 bases). CDR3 length: 19 amino acids. Trimming pared 5 bases from V and 5 bases from J, leaving 31 bases between. Germline V gene lookup returns CDR1 SEHNR and CDR2 FQNEAQ (reference sequence). The full variable domain, its missing parts supplied by reference TRBV7-9 and TRBJ2-7, is DTGVSQNPRHKITKRGQNVTFRCDPISEHNRLYWYRQTLGQGPEFLTYFQNEAQLEKSRLLSDRFSAERPKGSFSTLEIQRTEQGDSAMYLCASSQLRYRFGQGRNEQYFGPGTRLTVT.

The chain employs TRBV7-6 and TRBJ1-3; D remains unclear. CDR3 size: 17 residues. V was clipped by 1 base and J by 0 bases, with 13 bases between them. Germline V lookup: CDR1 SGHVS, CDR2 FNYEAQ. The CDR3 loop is CASSLVPVGPSGNTIYF. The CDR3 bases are TGTGCCAGCAGCTTAGTTCCAGTTGGGCCCTCTGGAAACACCATATATTTT.

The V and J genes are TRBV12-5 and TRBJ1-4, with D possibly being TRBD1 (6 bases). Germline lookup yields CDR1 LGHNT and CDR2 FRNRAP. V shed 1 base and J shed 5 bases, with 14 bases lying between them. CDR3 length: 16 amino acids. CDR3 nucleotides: TGTGCTAGTGGTTTGGCCCTGACAGGACTCAATGAAAAACTGTTTTTT. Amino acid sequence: CASGLALTGLNEKLFF.

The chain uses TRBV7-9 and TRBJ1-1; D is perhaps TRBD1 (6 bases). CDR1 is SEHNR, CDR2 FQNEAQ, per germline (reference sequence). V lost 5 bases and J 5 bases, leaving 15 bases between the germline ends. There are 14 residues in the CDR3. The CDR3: CASSARGYVTEAFF. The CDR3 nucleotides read TGTGCCAGCAGCGCCAGGGGCTATGTGACTGAAGCTTTCTTT.

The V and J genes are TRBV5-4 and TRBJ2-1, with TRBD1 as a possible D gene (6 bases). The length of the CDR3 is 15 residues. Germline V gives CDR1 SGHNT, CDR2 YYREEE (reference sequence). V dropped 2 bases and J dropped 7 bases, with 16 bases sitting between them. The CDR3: CASSLTQGLRNEQFF. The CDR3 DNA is TGTGCCAGCAGCTTAACACAGGGATTAAGGAATGAGCAGTTCTTC.

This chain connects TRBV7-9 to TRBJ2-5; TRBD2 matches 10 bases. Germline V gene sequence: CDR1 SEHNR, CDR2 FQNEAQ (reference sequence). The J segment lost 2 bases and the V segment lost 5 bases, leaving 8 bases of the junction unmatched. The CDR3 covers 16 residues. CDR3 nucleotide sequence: TGTGCCAGCAGCCGCGGGACTAGCGTGGGGCAAGAGACCCAGTACTTC. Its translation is CASSRGTSVGQETQYF.

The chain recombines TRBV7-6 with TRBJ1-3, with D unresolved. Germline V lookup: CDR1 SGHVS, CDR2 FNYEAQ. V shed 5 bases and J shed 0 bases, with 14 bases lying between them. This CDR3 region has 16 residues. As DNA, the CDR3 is TGTGCCAGCAGCCCCGGGCCGGGATTCTCTGGAAACACCATATATTTT. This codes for CASSPGPGFSGNTIYF.

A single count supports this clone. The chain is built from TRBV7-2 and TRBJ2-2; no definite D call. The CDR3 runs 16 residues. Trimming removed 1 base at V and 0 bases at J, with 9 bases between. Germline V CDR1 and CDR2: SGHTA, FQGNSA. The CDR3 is CASSLELLTNTGELFF. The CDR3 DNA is TGTGCCAGCAGCTTAGAGTTACTAACGAACACCGGGGAGCTGTTTTTT. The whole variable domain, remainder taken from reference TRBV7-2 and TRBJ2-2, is GAGVSQSPSNKVTEKGKDVELRCDPISGHTALYWYRQSLGQGLEFLIYFQGNSAPDKSGLPSDRFSAERTGGSVSTLTIQRTQQEDSAVYLCASSLELLTNTGELFFGEGSRLTVL.

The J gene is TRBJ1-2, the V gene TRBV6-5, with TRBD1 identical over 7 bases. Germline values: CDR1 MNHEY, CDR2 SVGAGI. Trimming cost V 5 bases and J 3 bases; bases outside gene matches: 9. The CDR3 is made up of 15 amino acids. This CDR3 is CASSQPGQTYYGYTF. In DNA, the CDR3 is TGTGCCAGCAGTCAGCCGGGACAGACCTACTATGGCTACACCTTC.